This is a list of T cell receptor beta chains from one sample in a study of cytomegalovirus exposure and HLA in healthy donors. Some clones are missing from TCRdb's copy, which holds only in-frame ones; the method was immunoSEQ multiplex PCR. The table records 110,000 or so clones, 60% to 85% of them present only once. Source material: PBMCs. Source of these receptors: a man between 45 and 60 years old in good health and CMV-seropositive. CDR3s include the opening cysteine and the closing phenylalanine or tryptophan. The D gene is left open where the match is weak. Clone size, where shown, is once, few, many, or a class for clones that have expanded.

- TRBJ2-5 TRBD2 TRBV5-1 CASSLGMGLAGGETQYF TGCGCCAGCAGCTTGGGAATGGGACTAGCGGGGGGAGAGACCCAGTACTTC
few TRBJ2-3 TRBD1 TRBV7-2 CASSLSVGTGLYF TGTGCCAGCAGCCTTAGTGTAGGGACAGGGCTGTATTTT
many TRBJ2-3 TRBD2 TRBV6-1 CASSEALAGGFTDTQYF TGTGCCAGCAGTGAAGCGCTAGCGGGGGGGTTCACAGATACGCAGTATTTT
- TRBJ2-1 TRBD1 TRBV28 CASSRQGARFF TGTGCCAGCAGCCGACAGGGGGCGCGGTTCTTC
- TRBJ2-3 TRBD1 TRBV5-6 CASSAGQGSPQITDTQYF TGTGCCAGCAGCGCGGGACAGGGAAGCCCCCAAATCACAGATACGCAGTATTTT
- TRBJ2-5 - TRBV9 CASSVVEAHQETQYF TGTGCCAGCAGCGTAGTAGAGGCACACCAAGAGACCCAGTACTTC
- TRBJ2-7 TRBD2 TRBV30 CAWSAGLAAYEQYF TGTGCCTGGAGTGCTGGACTAGCGGCCTACGAGCAGTACTTC
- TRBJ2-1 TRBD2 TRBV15 CATSRNLAGGDNEQFF TGTGCCACCAGCAGAAACCTAGCGGGGGGGGACAATGAGCAGTTCTTC
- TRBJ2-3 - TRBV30 CAWSRGGSTDTQYF TGTGCCTGGAGTAGGGGGGGTAGCACAGATACGCAGTATTTT
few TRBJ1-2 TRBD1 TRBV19 CASSSPGTGGYGGYTF TGTGCCAGTAGTAGCCCCGGGACAGGGGGCTATGGTGGCTACACCTTC
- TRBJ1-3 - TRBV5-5 CASSDLRGGNTIYF TGTGCCAGCAGCGACCTCAGGGGAGGAAACACCATATATTTT
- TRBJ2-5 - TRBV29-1 CSVRHSQETQYF TGCAGCGTTCGTCACAGCCAAGAGACCCAGTACTTC
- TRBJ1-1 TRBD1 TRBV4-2 CASSQERGQGRTEAFF TGTGCCAGCAGCCAAGAGAGGGGACAGGGGAGGACTGAAGCTTTCTTT
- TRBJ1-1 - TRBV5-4 CASSAQGSTEAFF TGTGCCAGCAGCGCCCAGGGAAGCACTGAAGCTTTCTTT
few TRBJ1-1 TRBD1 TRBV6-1 CASSEPTGGNTEAFF TGTGCCAGCAGTGAACCGACAGGGGGGAACACTGAAGCTTTCTTT
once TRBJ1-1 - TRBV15 CATSSSYRNTEAFF TGTGCCACCAGCAGTTCTTACAGAAACACTGAAGCTTTCTTT
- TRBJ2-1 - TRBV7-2 CASSLVLRHEQFF TGTGCCAGCAGCTTAGTACTACGGCATGAGCAGTTCTTC
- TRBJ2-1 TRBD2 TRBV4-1 CASSQEIAGGPYNEQFF TGCGCCAGCAGCCAAGAGATAGCGGGAGGTCCCTACAATGAGCAGTTCTTC
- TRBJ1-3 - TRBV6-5 CASGTGIGNTIYF TGTGCCAGCGGCACAGGGATTGGAAACACCATATATTTT